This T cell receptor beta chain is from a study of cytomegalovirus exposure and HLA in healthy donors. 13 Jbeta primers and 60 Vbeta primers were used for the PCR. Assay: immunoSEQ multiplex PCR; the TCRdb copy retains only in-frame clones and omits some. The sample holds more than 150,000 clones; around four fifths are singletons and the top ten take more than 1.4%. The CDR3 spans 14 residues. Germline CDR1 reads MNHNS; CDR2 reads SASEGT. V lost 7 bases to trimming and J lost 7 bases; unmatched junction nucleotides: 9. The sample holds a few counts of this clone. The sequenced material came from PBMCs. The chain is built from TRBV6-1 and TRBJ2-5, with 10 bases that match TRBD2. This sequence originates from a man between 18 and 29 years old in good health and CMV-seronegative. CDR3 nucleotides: TGTGCCAGCATGCTGGTAGCGGGGGGTCCGACCCAGTACTTC. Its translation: CASMLVAGGPTQYF.